Judged by abundance, the clone carrying this T cell receptor beta chain is medium-sized (0.01 to 0.1%). Its specificity is not known. Constant-region reverse primers amplified full-length variable regions, followed by semi-nested Nested Universal Primer A PCR. TCRdb passed the 5' RACE reads through MiXCR, listing each CDR3 protein once. The table lists some 8,700 distinct CDR3 sequences, roughly 16% of them singletons. The study's findings and limits: Tumor memory CD4+ T cell TCR gene usage was found to cluster with blood and lymph node memory CD4+ cells and with lymph node naive CD4+ cells. Tumor-infiltrating Treg TCR alpha and beta sequences overlapped most with tumor naive CD4+ T cells, then blood naive.

CDR1 and CDR2 (germline): MNHEY, SVGAGI. Between the trimmed V and J ends, which lost 10 bases and 2 bases, there was a span of 10 bases. The CDR3 is made up of 12 amino acids. The source of this sequence is a female donor with breast cancer. Sequencing was done on a sample of memory CD4+ T cells sorted from blood. The subset: memory CD4+ T cells, CD4+CD45RO+CD25-. The rearrangement uses TRBV6-5 and TRBJ2-3; perhaps TRBD2 as D (5 bases). The DNA of the CDR3 is TGTGCCACCGCGACTACCACAGATACGCAGTATTTT. Its translation is CATATTTDTQYF.